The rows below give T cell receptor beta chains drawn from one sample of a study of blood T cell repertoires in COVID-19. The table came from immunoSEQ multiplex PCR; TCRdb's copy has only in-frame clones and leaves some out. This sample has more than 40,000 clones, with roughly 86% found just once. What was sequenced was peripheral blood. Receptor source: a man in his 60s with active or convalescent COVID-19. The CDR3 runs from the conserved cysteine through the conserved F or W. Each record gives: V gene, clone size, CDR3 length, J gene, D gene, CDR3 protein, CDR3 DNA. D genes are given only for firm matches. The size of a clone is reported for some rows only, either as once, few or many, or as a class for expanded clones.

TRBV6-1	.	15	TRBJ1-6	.	CASSEAGHVNSPLHF	TGTGCCAGCAGTGAAGCCGGACATGTGAATTCACCCCTCCACTTT
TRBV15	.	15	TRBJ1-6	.	CATSRDQGQTGPLHF	TGTGCCACCAGCAGAGATCAAGGCCAGACAGGTCCCCTCCACTTT
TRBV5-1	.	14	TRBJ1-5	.	CASSLSGADQPQHF	TGCGCCAGCAGCTTGTCAGGGGCTGATCAGCCCCAGCATTTT
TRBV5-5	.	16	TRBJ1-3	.	CASSLVAGNSGNTIYF	TGTGCCAGCAGCTTGGTCGCAGGAAACTCTGGAAACACCATATATTTT
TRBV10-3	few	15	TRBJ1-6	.	CAISESVAGNSPLHF	TGTGCCATCAGTGAGTCGGTAGCAGGGAATTCACCCCTCCACTTT
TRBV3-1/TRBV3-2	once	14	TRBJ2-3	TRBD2	CASTERGLTDTQYF	TGTGCCAGCACCGAGCGGGGGCTCACAGATACGCAGTATTTT
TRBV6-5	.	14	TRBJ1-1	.	CASSYVPRLTEAFF	TGTGCCAGCAGTTACGTTCCCAGGTTAACTGAAGCTTTCTTT
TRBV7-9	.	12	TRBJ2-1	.	CASSLDAGEQFF	TGTGCCAGCAGCTTAGACGCCGGTGAGCAGTTCTTC
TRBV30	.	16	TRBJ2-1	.	CAWSVTGLSSYNEQFF	TGTGCCTGGAGTGTGACAGGCCTTAGCTCCTACAATGAGCAGTTCTTC
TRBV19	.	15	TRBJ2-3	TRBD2	CASSMAGGGTDTQYF	TGTGCCAGTAGTATGGCGGGGGGAGGGACAGATACGCAGTATTTT
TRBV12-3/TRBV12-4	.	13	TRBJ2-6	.	CASSSRGANVLTF	TGTGCCAGCAGCTCCAGGGGGGCCAACGTCCTGACTTTC
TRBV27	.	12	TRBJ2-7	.	CASSSGVYEQYF	TGTGCCAGCAGTTCCGGGGTCTACGAGCAGTACTTC
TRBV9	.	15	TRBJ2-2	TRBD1	CASRGQGGNTGELFF	TGTGCCAGCAGGGGACAGGGAGGTAACACCGGGGAGCTGTTTTTT
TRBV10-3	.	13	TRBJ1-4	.	CAIGEGVDEKLFF	TGTGCCATAGGCGAGGGAGTCGATGAAAAACTGTTTTTT
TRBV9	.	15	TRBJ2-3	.	CASSVVGENTDTQYF	TGTGCCAGCAGCGTAGTCGGGGAGAACACAGATACGCAGTATTTT
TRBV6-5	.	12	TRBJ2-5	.	CASRGSGETQYF	TGTGCCAGCAGGGGGTCAGGGGAGACCCAGTACTTC
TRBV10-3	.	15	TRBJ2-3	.	CAISGQDIGADTQYF	TGTGCCATCAGTGGTCAGGACATAGGGGCAGATACGCAGTATTTT
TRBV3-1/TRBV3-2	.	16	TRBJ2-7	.	CASSQEGGGHSYEQYF	TGTGCCAGCAGCCAAGAAGGGGGGGGGCACTCCTACGAGCAGTACTTC